The present T cell receptor (beta chain) was sequenced within a study of blood T cell repertoires in COVID-19. About the study: From the United States, Italy and Spain came samples of acute and convalescent COVID-19. Nucleic acid was either cDNA or gDNA, and it came from T cells, B-cell-depleted T cells, or PBMCs.

The repertoire was sequenced with immunoSEQ multiplex PCR; TCRdb's copy has only in-frame clones and lacks some. The table records tens of thousands of clones, roughly 89% of them present only once. This CDR3 is 17 amino acids long. The V end lost 1 base, the J end lost 1 base, and 17 bases lay between the germline ends. Germline V gene data show CDR1 as MGHRA and CDR2 as YSYEKL. V gene TRBV4-1 combines with J gene TRBJ2-7; D is perhaps TRBD2 (6 bases). The sample comprised peripheral blood. The TCR was taken from a woman older than 75 with acute or convalescent COVID-19. This CDR3 reads CASSQGGTRFPSYEQYF. In DNA, the CDR3 is TGCGCCAGCAGCCAAGGGGGGACTCGTTTCCCGTCCTACGAGCAGTACTTC.